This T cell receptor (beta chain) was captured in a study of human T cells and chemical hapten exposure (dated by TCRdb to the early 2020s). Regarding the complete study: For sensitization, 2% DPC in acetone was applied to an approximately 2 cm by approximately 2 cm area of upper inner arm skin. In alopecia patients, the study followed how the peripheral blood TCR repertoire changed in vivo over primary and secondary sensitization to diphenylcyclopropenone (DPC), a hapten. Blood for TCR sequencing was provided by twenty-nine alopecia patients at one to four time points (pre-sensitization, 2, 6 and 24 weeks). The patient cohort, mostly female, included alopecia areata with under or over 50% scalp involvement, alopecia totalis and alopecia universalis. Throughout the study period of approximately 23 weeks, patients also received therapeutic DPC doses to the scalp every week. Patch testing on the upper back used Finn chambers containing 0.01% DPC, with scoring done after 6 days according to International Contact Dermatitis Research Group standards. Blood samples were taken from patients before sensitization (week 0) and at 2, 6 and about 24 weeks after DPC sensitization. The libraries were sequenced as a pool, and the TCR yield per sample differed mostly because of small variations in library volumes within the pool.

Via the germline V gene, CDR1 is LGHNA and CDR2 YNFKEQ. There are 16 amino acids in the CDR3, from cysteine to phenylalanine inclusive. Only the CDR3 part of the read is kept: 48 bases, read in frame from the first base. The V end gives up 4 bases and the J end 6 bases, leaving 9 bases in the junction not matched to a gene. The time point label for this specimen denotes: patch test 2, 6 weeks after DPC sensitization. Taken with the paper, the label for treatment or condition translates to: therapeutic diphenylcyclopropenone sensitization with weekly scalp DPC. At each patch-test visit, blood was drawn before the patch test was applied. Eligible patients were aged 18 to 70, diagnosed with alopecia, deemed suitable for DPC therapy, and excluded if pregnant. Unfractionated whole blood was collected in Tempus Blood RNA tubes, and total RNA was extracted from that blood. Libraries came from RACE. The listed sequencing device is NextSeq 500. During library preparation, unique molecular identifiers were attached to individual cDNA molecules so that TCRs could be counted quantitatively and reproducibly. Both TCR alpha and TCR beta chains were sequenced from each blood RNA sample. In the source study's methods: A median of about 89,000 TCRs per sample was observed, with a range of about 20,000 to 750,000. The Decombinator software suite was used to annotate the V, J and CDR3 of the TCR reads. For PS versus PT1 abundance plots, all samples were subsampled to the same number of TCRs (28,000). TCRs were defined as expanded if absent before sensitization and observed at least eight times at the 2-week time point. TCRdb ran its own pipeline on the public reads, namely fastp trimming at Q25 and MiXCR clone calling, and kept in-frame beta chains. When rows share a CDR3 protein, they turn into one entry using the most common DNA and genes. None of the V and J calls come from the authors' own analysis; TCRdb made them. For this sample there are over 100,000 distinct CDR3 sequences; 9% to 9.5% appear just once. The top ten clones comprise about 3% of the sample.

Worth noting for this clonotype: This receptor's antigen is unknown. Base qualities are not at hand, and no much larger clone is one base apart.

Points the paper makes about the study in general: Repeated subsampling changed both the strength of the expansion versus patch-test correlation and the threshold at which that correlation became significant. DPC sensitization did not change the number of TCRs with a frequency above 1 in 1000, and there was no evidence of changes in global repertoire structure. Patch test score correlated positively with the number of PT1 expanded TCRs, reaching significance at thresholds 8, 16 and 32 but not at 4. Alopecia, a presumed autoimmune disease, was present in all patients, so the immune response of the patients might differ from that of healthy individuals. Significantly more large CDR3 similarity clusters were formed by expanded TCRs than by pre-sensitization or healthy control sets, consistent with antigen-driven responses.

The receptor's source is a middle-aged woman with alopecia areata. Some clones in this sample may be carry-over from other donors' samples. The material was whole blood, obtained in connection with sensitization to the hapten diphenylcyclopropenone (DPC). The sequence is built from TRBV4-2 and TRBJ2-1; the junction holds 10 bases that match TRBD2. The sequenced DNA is TGTGCCAGCAGCCTCCAACTAGCGGGGATCGCCAATGAGCAGTTCTTC. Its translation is CASSLQLAGIANEQFF.